Listed here are 25 T cell receptor beta chains from one sample, sequenced in a study of CD8 T cells in Susac syndrome. Reverse transcription of about 0.45 to 1 ug RNA was performed with random hexamers. TCRdb re-derived calls from the immunoSEQ multiplex PCR reads in MiXCR, one entry per CDR3 protein. The repertoire holds about 170,000 distinct CDR3 sequences, with around 95% as singletons. Sequencing used CD4+ T cells from PBMCs. These receptors were obtained from a human donor with Susac syndrome.

The gene calls are TRBV20-1 and TRBJ2-5, with 9 bases lining up with TRBD2. From germline, CDR1 is DFQATT and CDR2 SNEGSKA (reference sequence). Unmatched junction bases numbered 12, after V lost 0 bases and J lost 10 bases. There are 15 residues in the CDR3. CDR3 nucleotides: TGCAGTGCTAGAGACAACGGGGTAGCGGGAGTGAGCCAGTACTTC. Protein product: CSARDNGVAGVSQYF.

As to this clonotype: An end of the junction differs from the germline gene, which may be a read error. V and J are TRBV7-2 and TRBJ2-5, with TRBD2 identical over 15 bases. CDR3 length equals 17 residues. Germline V gives CDR1 SGHTA, CDR2 FQGNSA. The CDR3 spells CASSLGLAGGAQETQYF. The CDR3 region has the DNA TGTGCCAGCAGTTTAGGACTAGCGGGGGGGGCTCAAGAGACCCAGTACTTC.

This chain uses TRBV4-3 with TRBJ2-1; no clear D gene. With 0 bases removed from V and 10 bases from J, the gap between germline ends came to 13 bases. Germline CDR1 reads LGHNA; CDR2 reads YSLEER. The CDR3 is 14 residues long. CDR3 in DNA: TGCGCCAGCAGCCAAGACAGGCTATCAAACGAGCAGTTCTTC. As protein: CASSQDRLSNEQFF.

The chain carries TRBV28 and TRBJ2-4, with D uncertain. Germline CDR1 and CDR2: MDHEN and SYDVKM. Trimming removed 3 bases from V and 3 bases from J, with 9 bases in between. This CDR3 is 14 amino acids long. The CDR3 nucleotides read TGTGCCAGCAGTTTCGGGCAGCACAAAAACATTCAGTACTTC. Translation: CASSFGQHKNIQYF.

This chain connects TRBV10-3 to TRBJ2-7; TRBD2 matches 7 bases. V lost 10 bases and J lost 0; bases outside the gene matches: 12. The CDR3 length is 15 residues. CDR1 is ENHRY, CDR2 SYGVKD, per germline. CDR3: CATMNLAASSYEQYV. The DNA for the CDR3 is TGTGCCACCATGAATCTAGCGGCGAGCTCCTACGAGCAGTACGTC.

V usage is TRBV18 and J usage is TRBJ2-6; D not certain. This CDR3 region has 17 residues. Germline V gene data show CDR1 as KGHSH and CDR2 as LQKENI. The V end lost 3 bases, the J end lost 0 bases, and 12 bases lay between the germline ends. CDR3 bases: TGTGCCAGCTCACCTTCACTTCAGAGCTCTGGGGCCAACGTCCTGACTTTC. As protein: CASSPSLQSSGANVLTF.

The chain is built from TRBV19 and TRBJ2-3, with 7 bases that match TRBD2. CDR1 is LNHDA, CDR2 SQIVND, per germline (reference sequence). V shed 4 bases and J 6 bases; nucleotides not matched to a gene: 7. This CDR3 contains 14 residues. CDR3 protein: CASSNQAGVDTQYF. The CDR3 DNA sequence: TGTGCCAGTAGTAACCAGGCGGGGGTGGATACGCAGTATTTT.

The chain couples TRBV28 to TRBJ1-2; D possibly corresponds to TRBD1 (5 bases). Germline V gives CDR1 MDHEN, CDR2 SYDVKM. The CDR3 consists of 14 residues. V gave up 1 base and J gave up 6 bases, with 12 bases separating them. CDR3 amino acids: CASSLLAGTHGYTF. The CDR3 coding sequence is TGTGCCAGCAGTTTATTGGCTGGGACCCATGGCTACACCTTC.

The V call is TRBV5-4, the J call TRBJ2-7; weak D call: TRBD1 (5 bases). The CDR3 is made up of 13 amino acids. V lost 0 bases and J 3 bases, leaving 7 bases between the germline ends. Germline assignment: CDR1 SGHNT and CDR2 YYREEE (reference sequence). This CDR3 reads CASSLGGHYEQYV. CDR3 bases: TGTGCCAGCAGCTTGGGAGGACACTACGAGCAGTACGTC.

The chain combines TRBV14 with TRBJ2-5; D may be TRBD2 (5 bases). Trimming took 0 bases from V and 4 from J, leaving 15 bases between them. CDR3 length equals 16 residues. Germline CDR1 reads SGHDN; CDR2 reads FVKESK. In DNA form, the CDR3 reads TGTGCCAGCAGCCAAGACGTAGGAGGCGGGCGAGAGACCCAGTACTTC. It specifies CASSQDVGGGRETQYF.

J is TRBJ2-1 and V is TRBV28; D possibly corresponds to TRBD2 (6 bases). Trimming removed 7 bases at V and 3 bases at J, with 13 bases between. This CDR3 has 14 residues. Germline V gene data show CDR1 as MDHEN and CDR2 as SYDVKM. The CDR3 is CASMGGSSYNEQFF. The CDR3, as DNA: TGTGCCAGCATGGGGGGTAGCAGCTACAATGAGCAGTTCTTC.

The chain employs TRBV29-1 and TRBJ2-2; D uncertain. With 4 bases removed from V and 2 bases from J, the gap between germline ends came to 11 bases. The CDR3 has 14 amino acids. Germline CDR1 and CDR2: SQVTM and ANQGSEA. As DNA, the CDR3 is TGCAGCGTTGGGTTGACATCCAACACCGGGGAGCTGTTTTTT. Translated: CSVGLTSNTGELFF.

Here the CDR3 DNA reads TGTGCCAGCAGCGTAGGGGGGAACGCGAACACCGGGGAGCTGTTTTTT. This encodes CASSVGGNANTGELFF. J is TRBJ2-2 and V is TRBV9; D could derive from TRBD1 or TRBD2 (5 bases each). This CDR3 region has 16 residues. The V gene lost 0 bases and the J gene lost 0 bases, with 9 bases spanning the gap. Germline-derived CDR1 and CDR2 are SGDLS and YYNGEE.

The chain carries TRBV5-1 and TRBJ2-1; the match to TRBD2 covers 10 bases. The germline gives CDR1 SGHRS, CDR2 YFSETQ. The CDR3 is made up of 15 amino acids. With 0 bases clipped from V and 7 bases from J, the junction kept 4 bases outside the gene matches. The DNA for the CDR3 is TGCGCCAGCAGCTTGGGGACTAGCGGACGAAATGAGCAGTTCTTC. It encodes CASSLGTSGRNEQFF.

This chain uses TRBV7-8 with TRBJ2-7; D gene ambiguous. Germline CDR1 reads SGHVS; CDR2 reads FQNEAQ. Trimming shortened V by 5 bases and J by 0 bases, and 17 bases separated the two germline ends. CDR3 length equals 16 residues. The CDR3 DNA sequence: TGTGCCAGCAGCGCCACTTGGCAGGCCAGCTCCTACGAGCAGTACGTC. Protein sequence: CASSATWQASSYEQYV.

This chain uses TRBV20-1 with TRBJ2-7, with 9 bases aligning to TRBD2. Germline V CDR1 and CDR2: DFQATT, SNEGSKA (reference sequence). CDR3 length: 14 residues. Unmatched junction bases numbered 6, after V lost 0 bases and J lost 6 bases. CDR3 protein: CSARDSLAGLEQYF. The CDR3 nucleotides are TGCAGTGCTAGAGATTCCCTAGCGGGACTCGAGCAGTACTTC.

V is TRBV29-1 and J is TRBJ1-3; D ambiguous. Germline V gene sequence: CDR1 SQVTM, CDR2 ANQGSEA. Trimming removed 6 bases from V and 4 bases from J, with 13 bases in between. The CDR3 consists of 13 residues. CDR3 loop: CSVVSGFGNTIYF. The CDR3 DNA sequence: TGCAGCGTGGTCTCGGGGTTCGGAAACACCATATATTTT.

The J gene is TRBJ2-6, the V gene TRBV11-2; D not certain. Looked up from germline, CDR1 is SGHAT and CDR2 is FQNNGV. V shed 2 bases and J shed 1 base, with 6 bases lying between them. The CDR3 runs 15 residues. The CDR3 is CASSLMVSGANVLTF. In DNA form, the CDR3 reads TGTGCCAGCAGCTTAATGGTTTCTGGGGCCAACGTCCTGACTTTC.

CDR3 amino acids: CSASGTGVNIQYF. CDR3 bases: TGCAGTGCTTCCGGGACAGGGGTGAACATTCAGTACTTC. This chain joins TRBV20-1 and TRBJ2-4, with 10 bases identical to TRBD1. This CDR3 is built from 13 residues. CDR1 is DFQATT and CDR2 is SNEGSKA in the germline V gene (reference sequence). V gave up 5 bases and J gave up 7 bases; unmatched junction bases: 5.

The CDR3 loop reads CASSLSVASGINEQFF. CDR3 coding DNA: TGTGCCAGCAGCTTATCGGTGGCTAGCGGAATCAATGAGCAGTTCTTC. The V gene is TRBV7-3, the J gene TRBJ2-1, with TRBD2 identical over 7 bases. This CDR3 region has 16 residues. The ends lost 2 bases at V and 6 bases at J; junction bases unmatched: 10. Germline lookup yields CDR1 SGHTA and CDR2 FQGTGA.

A few counts support this clonotype. The chain recombines TRBV14 with TRBJ2-3; D gene unclear. Deletions cut 5 bases from V and 5 bases from J, with 17 bases between. CDR3 length equals 15 residues. The germline CDR1 and CDR2 sequences are SGHDN and FVKESK. The CDR3 region is CASSSDIIPRDTQYF. Here the CDR3 DNA reads TGTGCCAGCAGCTCCGATATAATCCCTCGAGATACGCAGTATTTT.

This chain joins TRBV11-2 and TRBJ2-3; D is unresolved. V was shortened by 5 bases and J by 2 bases, with 8 bases between the two germline ends. The CDR3 is 13 amino acids. The germline V gene encodes CDR1 SGHAT and CDR2 FQNNGV. CDR3 nucleotides: TGTGCCAGCAGCACCGAAAACACAGATACGCAGTATTTT. Residues: CASSTENTDTQYF.

The chain links TRBV7-3 to TRBJ2-5, with a tentative D call TRBD2 (5 bases). CDR3 length equals 14 residues. V was shortened by 1 base and J by 4 bases, with 10 bases between the two germline ends. Germline-derived CDR1 and CDR2 are SGHTA and FQGTGA. This chain's CDR3 is CASSLRGPGETQYF. DNA for the CDR3: TGTGCCAGCAGCTTAAGAGGGCCGGGAGAGACCCAGTACTTC.

The chain couples TRBV20-1 to TRBJ2-7; the D gene is possibly TRBD2 (5 bases). This CDR3 is built from 13 residues. V dropped 1 base and J dropped 5 bases, with 12 bases sitting between them. Germline assignment: CDR1 DFQATT and CDR2 SNEGSKA (reference sequence). The CDR3 region has the DNA TGCAGTGCTAGAGGGTCTCGGACTGACGAGCAGTACTTC. Translation gives CSARGSRTDEQYF.

The rearrangement links TRBV18 to TRBJ2-5; 13 bases align to TRBD2. With 3 bases clipped from V and 2 bases from J, the junction kept 3 bases outside the gene matches. The CDR3 is 16 residues long. The germline CDR1 and CDR2 sequences are KGHSH and LQKENI. The CDR3 loop is CASSPMTSGGQETQYF. DNA for the CDR3: TGTGCCAGCTCACCCATGACTAGCGGGGGGCAAGAGACCCAGTACTTC.